Here is one T cell receptor (beta chain) with its context. Its antigen is as yet unknown. The entry originates in a study of graft-versus-host responses after intestinal transplantation. Study context: Recipients underwent multivisceral, liver-intestinal, or isolated intestinal transplants.

Germline CDR1 reads SGHTA; CDR2 reads FQGNSA. This CDR3 contains 21 residues. Trimming removed 0 bases from V and 4 bases from J; junction bases left unmatched: 17. Study conclusions and caveats: Elevated graft-versus-host to host-versus-graft clonal ratios in allografts were recorded for patients with graft-donor T cell macrochimerism. Present in recipient marrow, GvH clones included some that appeared first in ileum or blood.

Only in-frame clones appear in the TCRdb table, and some are missing; sequencing was by immunoSEQ multiplex PCR. Of roughly 110,000 clones in the sample, just over 90% were seen once. The material was unstimulated CD4+ T cells sorted from spleen or lymph node cells, obtained before transplant. The V call is TRBV7-2, the J call TRBJ2-1, with TRBD2 matching over 11 bases. The sequence derives from a human donor who was the organ donor for an intestinal transplant. CDR3 in DNA: TGTGCCAGCAGCTTAGCGTGGGGCCTGGGACTAGCGGAGCTCTTTTACAATGAGCAGTTCTTC. Amino acids: CASSLAWGLGLAELFYNEQFF. Variable domain in full (rest from reference TRBV7-2 and TRBJ2-1): GAGVSQSPSNKVTEKGKDVELRCDPISGHTALYWYRQSLGQGLEFLIYFQGNSAPDKSGLPSDRFSAERTGGSVSTLTIQRTQQEDSAVYLCASSLAWGLGLAELFYNEQFFGPGTRLTVL.